The T cell receptor (beta chain) described here comes from a study of blood T cell repertoires in COVID-19. Study summary: Samples taken during acute and convalescent COVID-19 were collected in the United States, Italy and Spain.

Source study methods: Amplification of reference gene primers was used by the study to estimate nucleated cell counts. TCRdb's table, derived via immunoSEQ multiplex PCR, lists solely in-frame clones and lacks some. The D gene and trimming were derived from the DNA, and the V and J assignments and clone size from that table. The sample has approximately 300,000 clones; roughly 89% are singletons. Participant age was roughly 18 to 90 years, and participants resided in 20 to 30 US areas. Which cohort a participant joined came from the clinical history participants gave. V lost 0 bases and J 6 bases, leaving 16 bases between the germline ends. This CDR3 is 15 amino acids long. CDR1 SGDLS and CDR2 YYNGEE come from the germline V gene.

This receptor was taken from a man between 60 and 70 years old who had recovered from COVID-19. This sequence joins TRBV9 and TRBJ2-7; maybe TRBD2 (6 bases). Material for sequencing was PBMCs or T cells enriched from blood (not recorded which). CDR3 nucleotides: TGTGCCAGCAGCGTAGAAGGCGGGACCGCCGGCGAGCAGTACTTC. Translation gives CASSVEGGTAGEQYF.